This T cell receptor (beta chain) was found in a study of T-cell reconstitution after alpha-beta-depleted transplantation in children (dated by TCRdb to between 2015 and 2016). For context, the study as a whole: Using TCR repertoire profiling, the study quantitatively followed how T-cell immune reconstitution unfolded in children after TCRalphabeta/CD19-depleted allogeneic hematopoietic cell transplantation.

From a lookup of the germline V gene (reference sequence), CDR1 and CDR2 are DFQATT and SNEGSKA. The germline ends are 10 bases apart after V is trimmed by 3 bases and J by 5 bases. Including the terminal cysteine and phenylalanine, the CDR3 comprises 12 residues. The entry retains the CDR3 DNA only, 36 bases that are in frame from base 1. The receptor library was made with PCR. Instrument on record: Illumina HiSeq 2500. TCR library preparation used molecular barcoding, with unique molecular identifiers applied to normalize quantification of the TCRbeta repertoire. TCRdb reprocessing: public reads trimmed at Q25 with fastp, clones called with MiXCR, in-frame beta chains kept. CDR3 protein sequences are deduplicated, and each keeps its most common genes and DNA. The sample yields around 240,000 distinct CDR3 sequences; 9.7% were counted once. The ten largest clonotypes hold approximately 5% of the sample.

This clonotype showed up many times. The antigen this receptor binds is unknown. No qualities accompany the bases; no much larger clone lies one base away. Material: PBMCs from the stem cell graft donor, obtained from the stem cell graft. This TCR was sampled from a human donor who donated a stem cell graft to a child with SCID. The sequence is built from TRBV20-1 and TRBJ1-1, and TRBD1 may be the D gene, going by 6 matching bases. The CDR3 in this case is CSASPRGTEAFF. DNA sequence: TGCAGTGCTAGCCCCAGGGGAACTGAAGCTTTCTTT.